This is a list of T cell receptor beta chains from one sample in a study of graft-versus-host responses after intestinal transplantation. Their cognate antigens are unknown. Profiled with immunoSEQ multiplex PCR; TCRdb holds only in-frame clones, not every one. Of 50,000 to 75,000 clones in the sample, more than 85% were seen once. Sample: unstimulated CD8+ T cells sorted from spleen or lymph node cells, taken before transplant. Receptor source: a human donor who was the organ donor for an intestinal transplant. Each CDR3 is given with its conserved first and last residue. D genes are given only for firm matches. Size values are once, few and many counts, or a class for expanded clones, and some rows have none.

size: once
V: TRBV5-4
D: .
J: TRBJ2-1
CDR3: CASSLVAGEQFF
DNA: TGTGCCAGCAGCTTGGTGGCCGGGGAGCAGTTCTTC

size: once
V: TRBV7-2
D: TRBD1
J: TRBJ2-1
CDR3: CASSYHYRGQPFNEQFF
DNA: TGTGCCAGCAGCTACCATTACAGGGGCCAACCCTTCAATGAGCAGTTCTTC

size: .
V: TRBV6-5
D: TRBD2
J: TRBJ2-1
CDR3: CASSYSSGTDNEQFF
DNA: TGTGCCAGCAGTTACTCGAGCGGGACCGACAATGAGCAGTTCTTC

size: .
V: TRBV27
D: .
J: TRBJ1-5
CDR3: CASMAVGAVHQPQHF
DNA: TGTGCCAGCATGGCCGTGGGGGCTGTTCATCAGCCCCAGCATTTT

size: once
V: TRBV6-5
D: .
J: TRBJ1-1
CDR3: CASSYQGLNTEAFF
DNA: TGTGCCAGCAGTTACCAGGGATTGAACACTGAAGCTTTCTTT

size: .
V: TRBV27
D: TRBD1
J: TRBJ2-7
CDR3: CASSPRTGSYEQYF
DNA: TGTGCCAGCAGTCCACGGACAGGATCCTACGAGCAGTACTTC

size: .
V: TRBV27
D: TRBD1
J: TRBJ1-6
CDR3: CASSLEHRGSPLHF
DNA: TGTGCCAGCAGTTTAGAACACAGGGGTTCACCCCTCCACTTT

size: .
V: TRBV9
D: .
J: TRBJ1-5
CDR3: CASSVGGGQGGNQPQHF
DNA: TGTGCCAGCAGCGTAGGCGGCGGCCAAGGGGGCAATCAGCCCCAGCATTTT

size: .
V: TRBV28
D: .
J: TRBJ2-7
CDR3: CATSPGYEQYF
DNA: TGTGCGACCAGTCCAGGCTACGAGCAGTACTTC

size: .
V: TRBV7-6
D: .
J: TRBJ2-7
CDR3: CASSPGGRREAYEQYF
DNA: TGTGCCAGCAGCCCAGGGGGGCGGCGGGAGGCCTACGAGCAGTACTTC

size: .
V: TRBV7-9
D: TRBD2
J: TRBJ2-7
CDR3: CASSSSGRGERYF
DNA: TGTGCCAGCAGCTCTAGCGGGAGAGGCGAACGGTACTTC

size: .
V: TRBV9
D: .
J: TRBJ1-3
CDR3: CASSVADSGNTIYF
DNA: TGTGCCAGCAGCGTGGCAGACTCTGGAAACACCATATATTTT

size: .
V: TRBV6-5
D: .
J: TRBJ2-7
CDR3: CASSYSIGGYEQYF
DNA: TGTGCCAGCAGTTACTCGATTGGCGGGTACGAGCAGTACTTC

size: .
V: TRBV7-9
D: TRBD1
J: TRBJ1-1
CDR3: CASSTGQGRYTEAFF
DNA: TGTGCCAGCAGCACGGGACAGGGGCGTTACACTGAAGCTTTCTTT

size: .
V: TRBV30
D: .
J: TRBJ2-7
CDR3: CAWSLIGDEQYF
DNA: TGTGCCTGGAGTCTAATAGGGGACGAGCAGTACTTC

size: .
V: TRBV27
D: .
J: TRBJ2-5
CDR3: CASSFTSAPGTQYF
DNA: TGTGCCAGCAGTTTTACGTCCGCTCCGGGGACCCAGTACTTC

size: .
V: TRBV7-6
D: .
J: TRBJ2-7
CDR3: CASSLVSMGGPHYEQYF
DNA: TGTGCCAGCAGCTTAGTGTCAATGGGGGGGCCTCACTACGAGCAGTACTTC

size: .
V: TRBV10-2
D: TRBD2
J: TRBJ2-5
CDR3: CASSNLAGGRETQYF
DNA: TGCGCCAGCAGCAACCTAGCGGGAGGGAGAGAGACCCAGTACTTC

size: .
V: TRBV7-6
D: TRBD2
J: TRBJ2-4
CDR3: CASSLTGREGRFGNIQYF
DNA: TGTGCCAGCAGCTTAACGGGGCGGGAGGGAAGGTTTGGAAACATTCAGTACTTC